This TCR beta chain came from a study of T-cell memory formation after mild COVID-19. Across the whole study: Largely, the TCR clusters proved donor specific.

The ends lost 3 bases at V and 3 bases at J; junction bases unmatched: 8. The CDR3 consists of 16 residues. Per the germline V gene, CDR1 is KGHSH and CDR2 is LQKENI. Study results and caveats: Pre-infection memory carried some responding clones, suggesting that cross-reactive memory joined. Contracting clones from day 15 to 85 had balanced CD4/CD8; later expanders favoured CD4+.

5'RACE with constant-segment primers built TCRalpha and TCRbeta cDNA libraries with UMIs. TCRdb itself ran the 5' RACE reads through MiXCR, one entry per CDR3 protein. The sample has hundreds of thousands of distinct CDR3 sequences, roughly a fifth seen once. The table lists this clonotype with a few counts. As yet, its antigen is unknown. The sample taken for sequencing was PBMCs or a T cell subset sorted from them (not recorded which). The sequence was collected from an adult woman who had mild COVID-19 (a few samples of this study predate the infection). Cell type and time point are not known. The chain joins TRBV18 to TRBJ2-3; TRBD2 agrees at 8 bases. DNA of the CDR3: TGTGCCAGCTCACCTCCCAGCGGGAGTTTGACAGATACGCAGTATTTT. It is translated as CASSPPSGSLTDTQYF.